These 19 T cell receptor beta chains originate from one sample sequenced in a study of T-cell reconstitution after alpha-beta-depleted transplantation in children. Unique molecular identifiers were built into the TCRbeta library. TCRdb passed the PCR reads through MiXCR, listing each CDR3 protein once. The sample holds about 640,000 distinct CDR3 sequences; under 15% are singletons and the top ten take around 2.2%. The sample was PBMCs, mostly from graft donor cells, taken 360 days after TCRalphabeta/CD19-depleted stem cell transplant. Receptor source: a male patient under 18 who had a stem cell transplant for acute myeloid leukemia, so the T cells may come from the graft donor.

This clonotype was seen a few times. This chain links TRBV12-3 or TRBV12-4 with TRBJ2-3; D may be TRBD1 (6 bases). Trimming took off 4 bases at V and 2 bases at J, with 16 bases between the two ends. This CDR3 contains 16 residues. As DNA, the CDR3 is TGTGCCAGCAGTTGGGATACAGGGTACGACACAGATACGCAGTATTTT. Translating gives CASSWDTGYDTDTQYF.

Ten or more counts support this clonotype. The chain has TRBV20-1 and TRBJ2-7; TRBD2 agrees at 8 bases. Germline values: CDR1 DFQATT, CDR2 SNEGSKA (reference sequence). Trimming cost V 5 bases and J 2 bases; bases outside gene matches: 5. CDR3 size: 13 residues. CDR3 amino acids: CSAPGLATYEQYF. The DNA of the CDR3 is TGCAGTGCTCCAGGACTAGCAACCTACGAGCAGTACTTC.

This clonotype was observed at least ten times. The V and J genes are TRBV28 and TRBJ2-2; D remains ambiguous. The CDR3 has 15 residues. V was pared by 1 base and J by 6 bases, with 12 bases between. Germline V gene sequence: CDR1 MDHEN, CDR2 SYDVKM. CDR3: CASSLFPASPGELFF. In DNA, the CDR3 is TGTGCCAGCAGTTTATTCCCAGCCTCCCCCGGGGAGCTGTTTTTT.

V and J are TRBV7-2 and TRBJ2-2; 7 positions match TRBD1. V lost 3 bases to trimming and J lost 7 bases; unmatched junction nucleotides: 2. The CDR3 runs 13 residues. Germline assignment: CDR1 SGHTA and CDR2 FQGNSA. CDR3 residues: CASSFGTVGELFF. The CDR3 DNA sequence: TGTGCCAGCAGCTTCGGGACAGTCGGGGAGCTGTTTTTT. Complete variable domain (other parts from reference TRBV7-2 and TRBJ2-2): GAGVSQSPSNKVTEKGKDVELRCDPISGHTALYWYRQSLGQGLEFLIYFQGNSAPDKSGLPSDRFSAERTGGSVSTLTIQRTQQEDSAVYLCASSFGTVGELFFGEGSRLTVL.

This clonotype was observed many times. The chain joins TRBV29-1 to TRBJ2-2, with TRBD1 identical over 8 bases. The V gene end was trimmed by 7 bases and the J gene end by 2 bases; junction bases not matched to a gene: 12. CDR1 and CDR2 (germline): SQVTM, ANQGSEA. The CDR3 has 16 amino acids. CDR3 protein: CSAIPGQEKNTGELFF. The CDR3 nucleotides are TGCAGCGCCATCCCGGGACAGGAGAAAAACACCGGGGAGCTGTTTTTT.

V is TRBV11-1 and J is TRBJ2-7, with D tentatively TRBD1 (6 bases). The CDR3 sequence is 15 residues long. V was shortened by 5 bases and J by 1 base, with 15 bases between the two germline ends. Germline CDR1 is SGHAT and CDR2 is FQDESV (reference sequence). CDR3 in DNA: TGTGCCAGCAGCCGCAACAGGGATTTTTCCTACGAGCAGTACTTC. It is translated as CASSRNRDFSYEQYF.

V and J are TRBV5-1 and TRBJ2-5; 7 nucleotides agree with TRBD2. There are 17 residues in the CDR3. Unmatched junction bases numbered 13, after V lost 0 bases and J lost 5 bases. Germline CDR1 and CDR2: SGHRS and YFSETQ. The chain's CDR3 is CASSLAVGGITGETQYF. The CDR3, as DNA: TGCGCCAGCAGCTTGGCCGTCGGGGGGATTACGGGGGAGACCCAGTACTTC.

Only a few counts were recorded for this clonotype. The chain links TRBV27 to TRBJ2-1; no reliable D call. The ends were cut back, 1 base at V and 2 bases at J, with 15 bases in the middle. The CDR3 is made up of 17 amino acids. Germline CDR1 MNHEY, CDR2 SMNVEV (reference sequence). In DNA form, the CDR3 reads TGTGCCAGCAGTTTATTGGGTAGCCGAGGAACCTACAATGAGCAGTTCTTC. Translated: CASSLLGSRGTYNEQFF.

The chain links TRBV12-3 or TRBV12-4 to TRBJ2-1; 13 nucleotides line up with TRBD2. This CDR3 is built from 16 residues. The junction had 6 bases not matched to a gene; V was cut back by 5 bases and J by 5 bases. The CDR3 coding sequence is TGTGCCAGCAGTCCCGGGACTAGCGGGACAAACAATGAGCAGTTCTTC. This encodes CASSPGTSGTNNEQFF.

The chain has TRBV12-2 and TRBJ2-7; the table's D call, TRBD1, was not checked against the DNA. TRBV12-2 is labeled a pseudogene. The CDR3 extends over 16 amino acids. The CDR3 protein is CASRPEGAIGGYEQYF. The CDR3 DNA is TGTGCAAGTCGCCCCGAGGGAGCGATAGGTGGCTACGAGCAGTACTTC.

The J gene is TRBJ2-7, the V gene TRBV6-1, with D possibly called TRBD1 or TRBD2 (5 bases each). There are 14 residues in the CDR3. Germline CDR1 reads MNHNS; CDR2 reads SASEGT. V dropped 7 bases and J dropped 3 bases, with 16 bases sitting between them. For the CDR3, the DNA is TGTGCCAGCATCCCGGGACCCCCTTACTACGAGCAGTACTTC. Amino acid sequence: CASIPGPPYYEQYF.

This rearrangement joins TRBV20-1 to TRBJ2-7; TRBD2 aligns across 7 bases. The germline CDR1 and CDR2 sequences are DFQATT and SNEGSKA (reference sequence). This CDR3 contains 14 residues. Germline trimming cut 4 bases from V and 6 bases from J; bases unmatched to any gene: 12. This CDR3 is CSATFGRGSLEQYF. The CDR3 DNA is TGCAGTGCTACCTTTGGGAGGGGATCTCTCGAGCAGTACTTC.

A few counts support this clonotype. The CDR3 DNA is TGTGCCAGCAGCGTAGGGACTAGCGGGAGTAATGAGCAGTTCTTC. It translates to CASSVGTSGSNEQFF. The chain carries TRBV9 and TRBJ2-1, with 13 positions matching TRBD2. CDR3 length equals 15 residues. The germline gives CDR1 SGDLS, CDR2 YYNGEE. J gave up 7 bases and V 0 bases, and 1 base lay outside the gene matches.

This clonotype was detected only a few times. This sequence joins TRBV9 and TRBJ1-4, with a tentative D call TRBD1 (5 bases). The V end was cut by 2 bases, the J end by 12 bases, with 17 bases between. The CDR3 loop spans 14 amino acids. Germline assignment: CDR1 SGDLS and CDR2 YYNGEE. The CDR3 nucleotides are TGTGCCAGCAGCGTTTTTCAGGAGGGGTCAGAACTGTTTTTT. It encodes CASSVFQEGSELFF.

This clonotype showed up just a few times. This chain joins TRBV28 and TRBJ2-2; possibly TRBD1 or TRBD2 for D (5 bases each). Trimming stripped 1 base from V and 6 bases from J, with 15 bases between. The CDR3 length is 16 residues. Germline CDR1 MDHEN, CDR2 SYDVKM. The CDR3: CASSLFGTLIAGELFF. The CDR3 DNA sequence: TGTGCCAGCAGTTTATTTGGGACCCTCATTGCCGGGGAGCTGTTTTTT. Using reference TRBV28 and TRBJ2-2 for the parts outside the CDR3, the full variable domain is DVKVTQSSRYLVKRTGEKVFLECVQDMDHENMFWYRQDPGLGLRLIYFSYDVKMKEKGDIPEGYSVSREKKERFSLILESASTNQTSMYLCASSLFGTLIAGELFFGEGSRLTVL.

This clonotype was picked up a small number of times. The rearrangement links TRBV30 to TRBJ2-7, with unresolved D. V was clipped by 4 bases and J by 4 bases, with 11 bases between them. In germline, CDR1 is GTSNPN, CDR2 SVGIG (reference sequence). This CDR3 is 12 amino acids long. CDR3 sequence reads: CAWTGPSYEQYF. CDR3 DNA: TGTGCCTGGACAGGCCCATCGTACGAGCAGTACTTC. Complete variable domain (other parts from reference TRBV30 and TRBJ2-7): SQTIHQWPATLVQPVGSPLSLECTVEGTSNPNLYWYRQAAGRGLQLLFYSVGIGQISSEVPQNLSASRPQDRQFILSSKKLLLSDSGFYLCAWTGPSYEQYFGPGTRLTVT.

Notes on this clonotype: Being one base from a much bigger clone, this may be a read error. V gene TRBV25-1 combines with J gene TRBJ1-5, with 10 nucleotides matching TRBD1. The germline gives CDR1 MGHDK, CDR2 SYGVNS. The CDR3 is 17 residues long. J lost 10 bases, V lost 6 bases, and 18 bases had no gene match. The CDR3 nucleotides read TGTGCCAGCAGCTCCCTTCCCGGACAGGGGGGGGCTCATCCCCAGCATTTT. Translation: CASSSLPGQGGAHPQHF.

This clonotype has more than one count but fewer than ten. The rearrangement links TRBV11-1 to TRBJ2-1, with TRBD2 matching 12 bases. V was pared by 5 bases and J by 7 bases, with 15 bases of the junction left unmatched. The germline gives CDR1 SGHAT, CDR2 FQDESV (reference sequence). The CDR3 contains 18 residues. As DNA, the CDR3 is TGTGCCAGCAGCCTAAGGTGGACTAGCGGGACGAGGGAGAATGAGCAGTTCTTC. It is translated as CASSLRWTSGTRENEQFF.

This clonotype has at least ten counts. The chain recombines TRBV7-2 with TRBJ2-2, with TRBD2 identical over 10 bases. Germline V gene lookup returns CDR1 SGHTA and CDR2 FQGNSA. The CDR3 has 15 residues. J gave up 6 bases and V 1 base, and 2 bases lay outside the gene matches. The CDR3 nucleotides read TGTGCCAGCAGCTTAGGAAGCGGGAGGGCCGGGGAGCTGTTTTTT. This translates into CASSLGSGRAGELFF. The whole variable domain, filled in from reference TRBV7-2 and TRBJ2-2, reads GAGVSQSPSNKVTEKGKDVELRCDPISGHTALYWYRQSLGQGLEFLIYFQGNSAPDKSGLPSDRFSAERTGGSVSTLTIQRTQQEDSAVYLCASSLGSGRAGELFFGEGSRLTVL.